This is a list of T cell receptor beta chains from one sample in a study of regulatory T cells in long-lasting Graves disease. TCRdb re-analysed the multiplex PCR reads in MiXCR, keeping a single row per CDR3 protein. The table shows approximately 480,000 distinct CDR3 sequences, with 15% to 20% occurring only once. The data were also submitted as part of a second study, on T cells in Graves' hyperthyroidism and ophthalmopathy.

Specimen: peripheral blood mononuclear cells (PBMCs), collected at new diagnosis, from a patient treated with antithyroid drugs. These receptor sequences come from a man aged 35 to 55 with Graves disease. CDR3s include the opening cysteine and the closing phenylalanine or tryptophan. D genes are given only for firm matches. Clone size is given for some rows only: seen once, a few or many times, or a class if the clone is expanded.

V gene	J gene	clone size	D gene	CDR3 protein	CDR3 DNA
TRBV18	TRBJ2-2	NA	NA	CASSPGPANTGELFF	TGTGCCAGCTCACCGGGGCCGGCGAACACCGGGGAGCTGTTTTTT
TRBV24-1	TRBJ1-1	NA	NA	CATTGVGGEAFF	TGTGCCACCACAGGGGTCGGGGGTGAAGCTTTCTTT
TRBV28	TRBJ1-3	many	NA	CASPPRAGGAGNTIYF	TGTGCCAGTCCTCCCCGGGCCGGGGGGGCTGGAAACACCATATATTTT
TRBV12-3/TRBV12-4	TRBJ2-7	many	TRBD1	CASSKRGQGAFEQYF	TGTGCCAGTTCGAAAAGGGGGCAGGGGGCTTTTGAGCAGTACTTC
TRBV29-1	TRBJ2-3	many	NA	CSVEEGGSSTQYF	TGCAGCGTTGAAGAGGGGGGAAGCAGTACGCAGTATTTT
TRBV15	TRBJ2-5	NA	NA	CATLRVDSKTQYF	TGTGCCACCCTGAGGGTGGACAGTAAGACCCAGTACTTC
TRBV29-1	TRBJ1-1	NA	NA	CSAEEGMNTEAFF	TGCAGCGCCGAGGAGGGTATGAACACTGAAGCTTTCTTT
TRBV5-6	TRBJ1-1	few	NA	CASSLSREVISEAFF	TGTGCCAGCAGCTTAAGCAGGGAGGTGATATCTGAAGCTTTCTTT
TRBV24-1	TRBJ2-3	NA	TRBD2	CATSDAGLAGLDTQYF	TGTGCCACCAGTGACGCGGGACTAGCGGGTTTAGATACGCAGTATTTT
TRBV29-1	TRBJ2-3	few	TRBD2	CSGRLAGGRNTDTQYF	TGCAGCGGCCGACTAGCGGGAGGGAGGAACACAGATACGCAGTATTTT
TRBV12-5	TRBJ2-7	NA	NA	CASGLVLSGEVYEQYF	TGTGCTAGTGGTTTGGTCCTGTCGGGGGAGGTCTACGAGCAGTACTTC
TRBV27	TRBJ2-5	NA	NA	CASSETGTPKAETQYF	TGTGCCAGCAGTGAGACTGGGACCCCCAAGGCGGAGACCCAGTACTTC
TRBV11-2	TRBJ2-7	many	TRBD1	CASSSDRASYEQYF	TGTGCCAGCAGCTCGGACAGGGCTTCCTACGAGCAGTACTTC
TRBV30	TRBJ1-1	many	NA	CAWSGGEANTEAFF	TGTGCCTGGAGTGGGGGAGAAGCAAACACTGAAGCTTTCTTT
TRBV25-1	TRBJ2-5	NA	NA	CASSEPFLGGETQYF	TGTGCCAGCAGTGAACCGTTCCTGGGCGGAGAGACCCAGTACTTC
TRBV28	TRBJ2-7	many	NA	CASSVTYEQYF	TGTGCCAGCAGTGTGACCTACGAGCAGTACTTC
TRBV12-3/TRBV12-4	TRBJ1-1	many	NA	CASSLKGRGTEAFF	TGTGCCAGCAGTTTAAAAGGCCGCGGCACTGAAGCTTTCTTT
TRBV6-1	TRBJ2-7	many	TRBD2	CASSRDRGGSYEQYF	TGTGCCAGCAGTCGGGACCGGGGGGGCTCCTACGAGCAGTACTTC
TRBV20-1	TRBJ1-1	many	NA	CSASIWGMNTEAFF	TGCAGTGCTAGTATATGGGGCATGAACACTGAAGCTTTCTTT
TRBV11-1	TRBJ2-1	many	TRBD2	CASSAARLAGSLDEQFF	TGTGCCAGCAGCGCCGCCCGACTAGCGGGAAGTCTAGATGAGCAGTTCTTC
TRBV28	TRBJ2-2	many	NA	CASSPLGAGELFF	TGTGCCAGCAGTCCCCTTGGGGCCGGGGAGCTGTTTTTT
TRBV29-1	TRBJ2-6	NA	NA	CSASPGVGANVLTF	TGCAGCGCCTCTCCCGGAGTTGGGGCCAACGTCCTGACTTTC
TRBV20-1	TRBJ2-3	many	NA	CSAPRGIWTDTQYF	TGCAGTGCCCCCCGGGGGATATGGACAGATACGCAGTATTTT
TRBV6-1	TRBJ1-1	few	TRBD1	CASSLGRTGLNTEAFF	TGTGCCAGCAGTCTGGGACGGACAGGGCTGAACACTGAAGCTTTCTTT
TRBV27	TRBJ1-1	many	NA	CASSSDFGTSQTEAFF	TGTGCCAGCAGTTCGGACTTCGGGACCAGTCAGACTGAAGCTTTCTTT
TRBV7-3	TRBJ1-1	NA	TRBD1	CASSWIWTGGDTEAFF	TGTGCCAGCAGCTGGATTTGGACAGGGGGCGATACTGAAGCTTTCTTT
TRBV12-3/TRBV12-4	TRBJ2-3	many	NA	CASSLGPYTQYF	TGTGCCAGCAGCCTCGGCCCGTATACGCAGTATTTT
TRBV24-1	TRBJ2-1	many	NA	CATSDPPATGEQFF	TGTGCCACCAGTGATCCCCCTGCGACGGGTGAGCAGTTCTTC
TRBV12-3/TRBV12-4	TRBJ2-1	many	TRBD2	CASRVGGSIPIEQFF	TGTGCCAGCAGGGTGGGGGGGAGCATCCCAATTGAGCAGTTCTTC
TRBV6-6	TRBJ2-7	NA	TRBD2	CASSYSTSGRAAVYEQYF	TGTGCCAGCAGTTACTCGACTAGCGGGAGGGCCGCGGTGTACGAGCAGTACTTC
TRBV6-1	TRBJ1-5	NA	NA	CASSEIGDQPQHF	TGTGCCAGCAGTGAGATAGGTGACCAGCCCCAGCATTTT
TRBV6-1	TRBJ2-5	NA	TRBD2	CASRASSGQETQYF	TGTGCCAGCAGGGCCTCTAGCGGACAAGAGACCCAGTACTTC
TRBV3-1	TRBJ2-1	NA	TRBD2	CASSHGLAGYNEQFF	TGTGCCAGCAGCCACGGACTAGCGGGGTACAATGAGCAGTTCTTC
TRBV7-9	TRBJ2-7	many	NA	CASSLGSVGTIGLYEQYF	TGTGCCAGCAGCTTGGGGAGTGTAGGGACAATTGGGCTCTACGAGCAGTACTTC
TRBV3-1	TRBJ1-2	NA	NA	CASSPETRGYGYTF	TGTGCCAGCAGCCCAGAAACTCGGGGCTATGGCTACACCTTC
TRBV3-1	TRBJ2-5	many	TRBD1	CASSTGVKETQYF	TGTGCCAGCAGTACAGGGGTTAAAGAGACCCAGTACTTC
TRBV10-2	TRBJ1-2	NA	NA	CASSESGIQGYTF	TGCGCCAGCAGTGAGTCGGGGATTCAAGGCTACACCTTC
TRBV11-2	TRBJ2-1	many	TRBD1	CASALLVGQGNNEQFF	TGTGCCAGCGCCCTCCTGGTGGGACAGGGCAACAATGAGCAGTTCTTC
TRBV9	TRBJ2-1	few	NA	CASSVGGASYNEQFF	TGTGCCAGCAGCGTAGGGGGGGCCTCCTACAATGAGCAGTTCTTC
TRBV9	TRBJ2-2	many	TRBD1	CASSAARDRAYTGELFF	TGTGCCAGCAGCGCAGCCCGGGACAGGGCTTACACCGGGGAGCTGTTTTTT
TRBV3-1	TRBJ2-1	many	NA	CASSQGPYGEQFF	TGTGCCAGCAGCCAGGGACCTTATGGTGAGCAGTTCTTC
TRBV4-1	TRBJ2-7	few	NA	CASSARLDYEQYF	TGCGCCAGCAGCGCCAGACTGGACTACGAGCAGTACTTC
TRBV7-9	TRBJ2-1	many	TRBD2	CASSPGGLAGEQFF	TGTGCCAGCAGCCCCGGCGGACTAGCAGGCGAGCAGTTCTTC
TRBV28	TRBJ1-6	many	NA	CASSFPGYNSPLHF	TGTGCCAGCAGTTTTCCCGGCTATAATTCACCCCTCCACTTT
TRBV20-1	TRBJ1-2	many	TRBD1	CSARDLSGQGNSYGYTF	TGCAGTGCTAGAGACTTATCAGGACAGGGTAATAGCTATGGCTACACCTTC
TRBV6-1	TRBJ2-7	NA	NA	CASSHRGLDRFYEQYF	TGTGCCAGCAGTCACCGGGGCCTGGACAGATTCTACGAGCAGTACTTC
TRBV11-3	TRBJ2-5	NA	NA	CASSHRKLQETQYF	TGTGCCAGCAGTCATAGAAAGCTACAAGAGACCCAGTACTTC
TRBV9	TRBJ2-3	many	NA	CASSVWRTSRTDTQYF	TGTGCCAGCAGCGTATGGCGCACAAGCCGCACAGATACGCAGTATTTT
TRBV6-1	TRBJ2-1	NA	NA	CASTDNPGSYSEQFF	TGTGCCAGCACCGATAACCCCGGAAGCTACAGTGAGCAGTTCTTC
TRBV27	TRBJ2-1	many	TRBD1	CASSPRDRGPDEQFF	TGTGCCAGCAGTCCCCGGGACAGGGGGCCTGATGAGCAGTTCTTC
TRBV7-2	TRBJ1-5	many	TRBD1	CASNSDRGGNQPQHF	TGTGCCAGCAATTCCGACAGGGGCGGCAATCAGCCCCAGCATTTT
TRBV5-1	TRBJ2-5	few	NA	CASSQEAGPGETQYF	TGTGCCAGCAGCCAAGAGGCAGGACCAGGCGAGACCCAGTACTTC
TRBV28	TRBJ2-7	many	NA	CASSPDVAVSYEQYF	TGTGCCAGCAGTCCGGACGTAGCGGTCTCCTACGAGCAGTACTTC
TRBV5-1	TRBJ2-7	many	TRBD1	CASSSRDRRYEQYF	TGCGCCAGCAGCAGCCGGGACAGGCGCTACGAGCAGTACTTC
TRBV29-1	TRBJ2-7	few	TRBD1	CSVQGQLYEQYF	TGCAGCGTCCAGGGACAGCTTTACGAGCAGTACTTC
TRBV19	TRBJ2-6	once	NA	CASSSPDYSGANVLTF	TGTGCCAGTAGTAGTCCAGACTACTCTGGGGCCAACGTCCTGACTTTC